The next 14 T cell receptor beta chains were all read from a single sample in a study of blood T cell repertoires in COVID-19 (dated by TCRdb to 2018 to 2021). The library came from the immunoSEQ multiplex PCR assay. This is the immuneACCESS table as TCRdb keeps it, with only in-frame sequences that have V and J called. A part of the clones is gone; compared with another copy, unresolved V genes explain less than half, and the rest is unexplained. Recorded for this sample are fewer than 50,000 clones; more than 75% of them occurred a single time. About 10% of the sample comes from the top ten. Specimen: peripheral blood. Receptor source: a man aged 45-65 years with active COVID-19.

This chain connects TRBV5-1 to TRBJ1-1, with TRBD1 matching over 7 bases. J was trimmed by 0 bases and V by 9 bases; bases with no gene match: 5. Germline lookup yields CDR1 SGHRS and CDR2 YFSETQ. This CDR3 region has 13 residues. The CDR3 nucleotides read TGCGCCACTGCGACAGGGCTGAACACTGAAGCTTTCTTT. As protein: CATATGLNTEAFF. Full variable domain (missing parts from reference TRBV5-1 and TRBJ1-1): KAGVTQTPRYLIKTRGQQVTLSCSPISGHRSVSWYQQTPGQGLQFLFEYFSETQRNKGNFPGRFSGRQFSNSRSEMNVSTLELGDSALYLCATATGLNTEAFFGQGTRLTVV.

The chain joins TRBV24-1 to TRBJ1-1; 10 nucleotides match TRBD1. Trimming took 4 bases from V and 7 from J; bases not matched to a gene: 8. Germline V lookup: CDR1 KGHDR, CDR2 SFDVKD. This CDR3 region has 15 residues. The CDR3 DNA reads TGTGCCACCAGTGACCCGGGACAGGGGAACGGTGAAGCTTTCTTT. Translating gives CATSDPGQGNGEAFF.

The chain carries TRBV20-1 and TRBJ2-7, with D perhaps TRBD2 (7 bases). This CDR3 has 11 amino acids. Germline loops: CDR1 DFQATT, CDR2 SNEGSKA (reference sequence). V lost 6 bases, J lost 6 bases, and 12 bases lay in between. This CDR3 reads CSAGGPIEQYF. DNA for the CDR3: TGCAGTGCCGGGGGGCCTATCGAGCAGTACTTC.

This clone was seen a single time. The rearrangement joins TRBV18 to TRBJ2-3; possibly TRBD1 for D (7 bases). Germline V gene data show CDR1 as KGHSH and CDR2 as LQKENI. The germline V and J ends were trimmed by 3 bases and 7 bases, with 20 bases remaining between them. CDR3 length equals 16 residues. As DNA, the CDR3 is TGTGCCAGCTCACCCCGGTCGTCAGGGGGGACATATACGCAGTATTTT. Amino acid sequence: CASSPRSSGGTYTQYF.

The chain recombines TRBV5-4 with TRBJ2-7, with D perhaps matching TRBD1 (6 bases). CDR3 size: 16 residues. Germline V gene sequence: CDR1 SGHNT, CDR2 YYREEE (reference sequence). V shed 1 base and J shed 1 base, with 15 bases lying between them. CDR3 DNA sequence: TGTGCCAGCAGCTTGATAAGTCGTACAGGGTCCTACGAGCAGTACTTC. This gives the protein CASSLISRTGSYEQYF.

This chain connects TRBV11-2 to TRBJ2-5; D perhaps matches TRBD1 (5 bases). The ends were cut back, 2 bases at V and 4 bases at J, with 17 bases in the middle. Germline V gene sequence: CDR1 SGHAT, CDR2 FQNNGV. CDR3 length: 16 amino acids. Here the CDR3 DNA reads TGTGCCAGCAGCTTATCATCAGACAGCGTGGCAGAGACCCAGTACTTC. It encodes CASSLSSDSVAETQYF.

The rearrangement links TRBV19 to TRBJ1-5; 9 bases are a match to TRBD1. This CDR3 is built from 15 residues. V shed 0 bases, J shed 8 bases, and the junction held 5 bases outside the gene matches. Germline loops: CDR1 LNHDA, CDR2 SQIVND (reference sequence). The CDR3 DNA sequence: TGTGCCAGTAGTATAGAGGGACAGGGAGGAAAGCCCCAGCATTTT. Protein product: CASSIEGQGGKPQHF.

The chain joins TRBV2 to TRBJ1-1; 7 positions agree with TRBD1. The V and J ends lost 4 bases and 6 bases, in that order; junction bases with no gene match: 2. The CDR3 has 12 amino acids. The germline V gene encodes CDR1 SNHLY and CDR2 FYNNEI. CDR3 DNA: TGTGCCAGCAGTGCAGGGGGGTCTGAAGCTTTCTTT. Residues: CASSAGGSEAFF. The entire variable domain, with the rest obtained from reference TRBV2 and TRBJ1-1, is as follows: EPEVTQTPSHQVTQMGQEVILRCVPISNHLYFYWYRQILGQKVEFLVSFYNNEISEKSEIFDDQFSVERPDGSNFTLKIRSTKLEDSAMYFCASSAGGSEAFFGQGTRLTVV.

The chain joins TRBV24-1 to TRBJ2-7; tentative D call: TRBD1 (5 bases). V was clipped by 9 bases and J by 1 base, with 15 bases between them. The CDR3 runs 14 residues. The germline V gene encodes CDR1 KGHDR and CDR2 SFDVKD. CDR3 region: CATSAAGKSYEQYF. CDR3 bases: TGTGCCACCTCCGCGGCAGGGAAATCCTACGAGCAGTACTTC.

This clone is medium-sized (0.01 to 0.1%). This rearrangement joins TRBV7-9 to TRBJ2-3; 9 bases align to TRBD2. Unmatched junction bases numbered 10, after V lost 4 bases and J lost 5 bases. CDR1 is SEHNR, CDR2 FQNEAQ, per germline (reference sequence). CDR3 length: 16 amino acids. CDR3 coding DNA: TGTGCCAGCAGCTCGGGGACTAGCAAAGAAAGAGATACGCAGTATTTT. The encoded protein is CASSSGTSKERDTQYF.

The chain employs TRBV6-2 or TRBV6-3 and TRBJ1-1, with a possible D match to TRBD1 (6 bases). V lost 0 bases to trimming and J lost 4 bases, with 12 bases between them. The CDR3 extends over 15 amino acids. Germline V gene data show CDR1 as MNHEY and CDR2 as SVGEGT. The DNA for the CDR3 is TGTGCCAGCAGTTACTCTCCAGGGGCGGGCACTGAAGCTTTCTTT. It yields the protein CASSYSPGAGTEAFF.

This sequence joins TRBV24-1 and TRBJ2-1; 10 nucleotides match TRBD2. The J segment lost 9 bases and the V segment lost 9 bases, leaving 7 bases of the junction unmatched. The CDR3 runs to 13 residues. Germline values: CDR1 KGHDR, CDR2 SFDVKD. The CDR3: CATALAGAGEQFF. CDR3 nucleotide sequence: TGTGCCACCGCTCTAGCGGGAGCGGGTGAGCAGTTCTTC.

This sequence joins TRBV20-1 and TRBJ1-1, with D uncertain. Deletions cut 3 bases from V and 2 bases from J, with 4 bases between. Germline V gene lookup returns CDR1 DFQATT and CDR2 SNEGSKA (reference sequence). There are 11 residues in the CDR3. CDR3 region: CSASPNTEAFF. Written as DNA, the CDR3 is TGCAGTGCTAGCCCAAACACTGAAGCTTTCTTT.

The chain has TRBV18 and TRBJ2-7; D remains unclear. The V gene lost 3 bases and the J gene lost 4 bases, with 7 bases spanning the gap. CDR3 size: 12 residues. Germline CDR1 reads KGHSH; CDR2 reads LQKENI. Here the CDR3 DNA reads TGTGCCAGCTCACCCCGTGCGTACGAGCAGTACTTC. Its translation: CASSPRAYEQYF.